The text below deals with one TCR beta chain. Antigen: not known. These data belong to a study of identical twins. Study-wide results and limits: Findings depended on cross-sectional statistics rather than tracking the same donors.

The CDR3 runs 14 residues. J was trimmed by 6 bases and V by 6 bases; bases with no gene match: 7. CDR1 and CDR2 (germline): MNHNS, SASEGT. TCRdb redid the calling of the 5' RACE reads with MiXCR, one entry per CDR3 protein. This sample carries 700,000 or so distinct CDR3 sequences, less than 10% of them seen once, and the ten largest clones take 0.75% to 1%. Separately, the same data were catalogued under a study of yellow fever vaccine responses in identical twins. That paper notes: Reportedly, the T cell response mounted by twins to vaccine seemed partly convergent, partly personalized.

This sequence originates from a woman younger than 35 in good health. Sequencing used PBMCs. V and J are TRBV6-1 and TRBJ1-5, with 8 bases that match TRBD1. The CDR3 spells CASRLLQGGQPQHF. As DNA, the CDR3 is TGTGCCAGCAGACTATTACAGGGGGGTCAGCCCCAGCATTTT.